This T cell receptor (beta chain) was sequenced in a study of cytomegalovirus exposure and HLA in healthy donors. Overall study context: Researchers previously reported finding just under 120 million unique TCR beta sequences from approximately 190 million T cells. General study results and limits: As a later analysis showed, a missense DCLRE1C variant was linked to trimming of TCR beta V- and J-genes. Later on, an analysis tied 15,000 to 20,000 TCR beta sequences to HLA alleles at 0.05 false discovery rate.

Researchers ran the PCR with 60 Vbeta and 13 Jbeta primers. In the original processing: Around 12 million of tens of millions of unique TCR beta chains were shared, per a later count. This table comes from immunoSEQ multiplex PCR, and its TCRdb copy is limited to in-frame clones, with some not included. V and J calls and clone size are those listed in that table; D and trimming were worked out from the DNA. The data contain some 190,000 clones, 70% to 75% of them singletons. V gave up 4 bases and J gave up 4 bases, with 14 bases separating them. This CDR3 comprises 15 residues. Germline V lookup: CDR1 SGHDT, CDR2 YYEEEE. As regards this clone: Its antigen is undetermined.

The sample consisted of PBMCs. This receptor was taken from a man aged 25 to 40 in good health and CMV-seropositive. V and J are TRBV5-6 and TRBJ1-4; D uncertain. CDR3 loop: CASSGREGINEKLFF. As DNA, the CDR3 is TGTGCCAGCAGCGGCCGGGAGGGCATTAATGAAAAACTGTTTTTT. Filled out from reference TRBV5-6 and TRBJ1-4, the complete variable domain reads DAGVTQSPTHLIKTRGQQVTLRCSPKSGHDTVSWYQQALGQGPQFIFQYYEEEERQRGNFPDRFSGHQFPNYSSELNVNALLLGDSALYLCASSGREGINEKLFFGSGTQLSVL.